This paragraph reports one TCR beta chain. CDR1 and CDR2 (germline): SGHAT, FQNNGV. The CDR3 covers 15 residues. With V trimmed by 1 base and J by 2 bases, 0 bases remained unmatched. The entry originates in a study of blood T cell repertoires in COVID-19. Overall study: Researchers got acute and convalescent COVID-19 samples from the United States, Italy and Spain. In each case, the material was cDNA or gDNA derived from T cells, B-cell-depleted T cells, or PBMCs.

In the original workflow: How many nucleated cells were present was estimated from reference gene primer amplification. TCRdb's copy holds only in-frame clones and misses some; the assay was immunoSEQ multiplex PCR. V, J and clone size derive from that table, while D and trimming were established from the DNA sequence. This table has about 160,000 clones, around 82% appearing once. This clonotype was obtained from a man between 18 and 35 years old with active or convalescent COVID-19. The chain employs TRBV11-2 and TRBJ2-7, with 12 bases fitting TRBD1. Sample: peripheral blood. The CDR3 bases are TGTGCCAGCAGCTTAGGGGACAGGGGGCCCTACGAGCAGTACTTC. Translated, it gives CASSLGDRGPYEQYF.